The source of this T cell receptor (beta chain) is a study of blood T cell repertoires in COVID-19. Study at large: COVID-19 samples from acute and convalescent phases originated in the United States, Italy and Spain. PBMCs, B-cell-depleted T cells, or T cells provided the cDNA or gDNA that made up the material.

Original data processing: Quantification of nucleated cells was approximated via reference gene primer amplification. This table comes from immunoSEQ multiplex PCR, and its TCRdb copy is limited to in-frame clones, with some not included. V and J calls and clone size are as listed in that table; D and trimming were resolved from the DNA. Counted here are some 150,000 clones, about 85% occurring once; the ten biggest clones make up about 2.4%. V was shortened by 0 bases and J by 1 base, with 10 bases between the two germline ends. The CDR3 contains 15 residues. The germline CDR1 and CDR2 sequences are SGHRS and YFSETQ.

The clonotype was recovered from a woman aged 70-85 years with acute or convalescent COVID-19. This sequence joins TRBV5-1 and TRBJ1-1; D is ambiguous. Input material: peripheral blood. CDR3 in amino acids: CASSLDLRSNTEAFF. In DNA form, the CDR3 reads TGCGCCAGCAGCTTGGATCTCAGATCGAACACTGAAGCTTTCTTT.